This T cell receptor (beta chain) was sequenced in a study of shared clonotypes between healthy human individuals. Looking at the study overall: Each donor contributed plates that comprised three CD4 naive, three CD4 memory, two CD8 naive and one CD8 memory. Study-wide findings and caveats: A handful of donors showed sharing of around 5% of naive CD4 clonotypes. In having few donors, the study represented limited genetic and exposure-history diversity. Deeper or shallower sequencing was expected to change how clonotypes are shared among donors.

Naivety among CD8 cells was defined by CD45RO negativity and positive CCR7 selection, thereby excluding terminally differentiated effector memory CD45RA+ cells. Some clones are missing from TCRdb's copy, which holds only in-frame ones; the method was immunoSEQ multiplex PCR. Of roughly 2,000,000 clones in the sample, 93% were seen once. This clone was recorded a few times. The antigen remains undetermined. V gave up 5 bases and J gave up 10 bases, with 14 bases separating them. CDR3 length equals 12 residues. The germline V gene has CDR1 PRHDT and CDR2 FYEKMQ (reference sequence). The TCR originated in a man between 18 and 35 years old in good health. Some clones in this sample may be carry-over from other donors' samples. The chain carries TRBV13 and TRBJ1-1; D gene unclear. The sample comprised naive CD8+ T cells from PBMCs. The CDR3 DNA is TGTGCCAGCAGCCTCGGCCCTCTTGGAGCTTTCTTT. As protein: CASSLGPLGAFF.